These T cell receptor beta chains were read from a single sample in a study of cytomegalovirus exposure and HLA in healthy donors. The repertoire was sequenced with immunoSEQ multiplex PCR; TCRdb's copy has only in-frame clones and lacks some. Of approximately 180,000 clones listed, about 83% are singletons. Specimen: PBMCs. All receptors derive from a young woman in good health and CMV-seronegative. Both conserved end residues are part of each CDR3. The order of the fields is V gene, D gene, J gene, clone size, CDR3 length, CDR3 DNA, CDR3 protein. A D gene is named only where the DNA matches it firmly. Clone size is not always given. Where it is, it says once, few, many or a class for expanded clones.

TRBV5-1	.	TRBJ1-4	once	16	TGCGCCAGCAGCTTCACCGGGACTTCGGTTAATGAAAAACTGTTTTTT	CASSFTGTSVNEKLFF
TRBV5-4	.	TRBJ2-1	.	16	TGTGCCAGCAGCGGCCCTGTCAGCGGATCCTACAATGAGCAGTTCTTC	CASSGPVSGSYNEQFF
TRBV6-1	.	TRBJ2-1	.	15	TGTGCCAGCGTTTCCCCCCCGAGCTCCTACAATGAGCAGTTCTTC	CASVSPPSSYNEQFF
TRBV12-5	TRBD1	TRBJ1-1	once	15	TGTGCTAGTGGTGAGATCAACAGGGGGAACACTGAAGCTTTCTTT	CASGEINRGNTEAFF
TRBV4-1	.	TRBJ2-2	.	14	TGCGCCAGCAGCCTGCTGGTCGAGACCGGGGAGCTGTTTTTT	CASSLLVETGELFF
TRBV27	.	TRBJ1-2	.	13	TGTGCCAGCAGTCCAGGTGGAAACTATGGCTACACCTTC	CASSPGGNYGYTF
TRBV5-4	TRBD1	TRBJ2-7	.	15	TGTGCCAGCAGCTGGGACAGGGGGCTCTCCTACGAGCAGTACTTC	CASSWDRGLSYEQYF
TRBV7-2	TRBD2	TRBJ2-4	few	16	TGTGCCAGCAGCGAGGACCTAGCGGTCCGGAGGAACATTCAGTACTTC	CASSEDLAVRRNIQYF
TRBV5-4	TRBD1	TRBJ1-2	.	16	TGTGCCAGCAGCCCGGGACAGGGGGCGCAAAACTATGGCTACACCTTC	CASSPGQGAQNYGYTF
TRBV9	.	TRBJ2-7	.	11	TGTGCCAGCAGCGCCCAGGGGATACAGTACTTC	CASSAQGIQYF
TRBV10-3	TRBD1	TRBJ1-1	.	14	TGTGCCATCACTCGGGACAGGAGAAACACTGAAGCTTTCTTT	CAITRDRRNTEAFF
TRBV5-4	.	TRBJ1-6	.	16	TGTGCCAGCAGCTCCGGCGGTTTGGGCGGGACGGGACCCCTCCACTTT	CASSSGGLGGTGPLHF
TRBV19	.	TRBJ1-5	.	17	TGTGCCAGTAGTAAAACAACCGCAGGGGTGGGCAATCAGCCCCAGCATTTT	CASSKTTAGVGNQPQHF
TRBV5-1	.	TRBJ1-2	.	13	TGCGCCAGCAGCTTCAGGGTCCAAGGCGGCTACACCTTC	CASSFRVQGGYTF
TRBV7-9	.	TRBJ2-5	once	15	TGTGCCAGCAGCACACGACTAAATAGCTGGGAGACCCAGTACTTC	CASSTRLNSWETQYF
TRBV14	.	TRBJ1-1	once	12	TGTGCCAGCAGCCAAAAGAGGACTGAAGCTTTCTTT	CASSQKRTEAFF
TRBV18	TRBD2	TRBJ2-2	.	17	TGTGCCAGCTCACTACCCGGACTAGCGGGGGTAACCGGGGAGCTGTTTTTT	CASSLPGLAGVTGELFF
TRBV9	.	TRBJ1-1	.	15	TGTGCCAGCCTGCGGGATCCTTTTGTTGGCACTGAAGCTTTCTTT	CASLRDPFVGTEAFF
TRBV29-1	.	TRBJ2-3	.	12	TGCAGCGATTACTCACCTCATCATACGCAGTATTTT	CSDYSPHHTQYF
TRBV10-3	TRBD2	TRBJ2-7	once	16	TGTGCCATCAGTGAGTCGTGGCTAGCGGAAACTTACGAGCAGTACTTC	CAISESWLAETYEQYF
TRBV4-1	.	TRBJ2-4	few	14	TGCGCCAGCAGCCAAGATCCCAGGGGTGTCATTCAGTACTTC	CASSQDPRGVIQYF
TRBV7-2	TRBD2	TRBJ2-1	.	16	TGTGCCAGCAGCTCCCGCGGGGGGACTAGAACCAATGAGCAGTTCTTC	CASSSRGGTRTNEQFF
TRBV2	.	TRBJ2-1	.	11	TGTGCCAGCAGTGAAAACTTTGAGCAGTTCTTC	CASSENFEQFF
TRBV4-1	TRBD1	TRBJ1-1	.	13	TGCGCCAGCAGCCAACTCCCGGGACAGGGTGGTTTCTTT	CASSQLPGQGGFF
TRBV4-1	TRBD1	TRBJ2-1	.	15	TGCGCCAGCAGCCAAGAGGGACAGGCATACAATGAGCAGTTCTTC	CASSQEGQAYNEQFF
TRBV19	TRBD2	TRBJ2-7	.	17	TGTGCAACAACCCCCACTAGCGGGGGGGCCGGCTCCTACGAGCAGTACTTC	CATTPTSGGAGSYEQYF